Following are 15 T cell receptor beta chains from one sample sequenced in a study of blood T cell repertoires in COVID-19. Profiled with immunoSEQ multiplex PCR; TCRdb holds only in-frame clones, not every one. The sample carries 300,000 to 350,000 clones, approximately 91% recorded once. Sequenced material: PBMCs or T cells enriched from blood (not recorded which). The receptors derive from a woman aged 25 to 39 who had been exposed to COVID-19.

This sequence joins TRBV6-6 and TRBJ1-1, with D tentatively TRBD1 (5 bases). Trimming cost V 0 bases and J 5 bases, with 7 bases left between them. The germline V gene has CDR1 MNHNY and CDR2 SVGAGI (reference sequence). The CDR3 has 13 amino acids. In nucleotides, the CDR3 is TGTGCCAGCAGTTACTCAGGGGTAACTGAAGCTTTCTTT. Its translation: CASSYSGVTEAFF.

This chain joins TRBV27 and TRBJ2-1, with TRBD2 identical over 8 bases. CDR3 length: 16 residues. The trim removed 0 bases at V and 10 bases at J, leaving 11 bases unmatched. CDR1 is MNHEY, CDR2 SMNVEV, per germline (reference sequence). The CDR3 nucleotides read TGTGCCAGCAGTTTATCGTGGACTAGCCCTAGTTCCGAGCAGTTCTTC. It encodes CASSLSWTSPSSEQFF.

CDR3 nucleotide sequence: TGTGCCAGCAGGGACACTATCTATGGCTACACCTTC. It translates to CASRDTIYGYTF. The chain has TRBV6-5 and TRBJ1-2; D possibly corresponds to TRBD1 (5 bases). The CDR3 is 12 residues long. Germline V gene sequence: CDR1 MNHEY, CDR2 SVGAGI. Trimming took 6 bases from V and 4 from J, leaving 9 bases between them.

This chain uses TRBV3-1 (or the pseudogene TRBV3-2) with TRBJ1-3; 7 nucleotides align to TRBD1. Germline values: CDR1 LGHDT, CDR2 YNNKEL (reference sequence). The CDR3 contains 14 residues. The V and J ends lost 4 bases and 4 bases, in that order; junction bases with no gene match: 4. CDR3 loop: CASSPTGRGNTIYF. The CDR3 DNA reads as TGTGCCAGCAGCCCGACAGGGCGAGGAAACACCATATATTTT.

The gene calls are TRBV4-1 and TRBJ2-6, with TRBD1 matching 8 bases. The V and J ends lost 8 bases and 0 bases, in that order; junction bases with no gene match: 12. The CDR3 is made up of 18 amino acids. CDR1 MGHRA and CDR2 YSYEKL come from the germline V gene. The chain's CDR3 is CASSRGPGGSSGANVLTF. CDR3 sequence (DNA): TGCGCCAGCTCCCGCGGGCCAGGGGGCTCCTCTGGGGCCAACGTCCTGACTTTC.

The chain uses TRBV5-5 and TRBJ1-5; possible D gene TRBD1, 6 bases. Germline values: CDR1 SGHKS, CDR2 YYEKEE (reference sequence). The CDR3 totals 16 residues. In nucleotides, the CDR3 is TGTGCGGGATGGACAGACGACCTATATAGCAATCAGCCCCAGCATTTT. It translates to CAGWTDDLYSNQPQHF.

The table lists this clone with a few counts. The CDR3 protein is CASSFPTSGGAAGELFF. CDR3 coding DNA: TGTGCCAGCAGCTTCCCTACTAGCGGGGGGGCTGCCGGGGAGCTGTTTTTT. V is TRBV7-2 and J is TRBJ2-2; 13 bases match TRBD2. Looked up from germline, CDR1 is SGHTA and CDR2 is FQGNSA. The CDR3 spans 17 residues. Trimming took 3 bases from V and 6 from J; bases not matched to a gene: 7.

This clone has a single count. The chain joins TRBV21-1 to TRBJ1-5. TRBV21-1 is flagged as a pseudogene. The CDR3 contains 17 residues. The CDR3 nucleotides read TGTGCCAGCAGCAAGAGGCTACCAACGTCTAGCAATCAGCCCCAGCATTTT. This sequence encodes CASSKRLPTSSNQPQHF.

Points on this clone: The same CDR3 arises from other DNA sequences in this sample as well. This chain connects TRBV5-1 to TRBJ2-5, with TRBD1 matching over 8 bases. Germline-derived CDR1 and CDR2 are SGHRS and YFSETQ. The CDR3 runs to 13 residues. The V gene end was trimmed by 4 bases and the J gene end by 2 bases; junction bases not matched to a gene: 1. Here the CDR3 reads CASSGQGQETQYF. CDR3 bases: TGCGCCAGCAGCGGACAGGGACAAGAGACCCAGTACTTC.

The chain carries TRBV5-1 and TRBJ2-3; D is uncertain. Trimming removed 0 bases from V and 4 bases from J, with 12 bases in between. This CDR3 is built from 15 residues. From germline, CDR1 is SGHRS and CDR2 YFSETQ. The CDR3: CASSLDLVVADTQYF. CDR3 nucleotides: TGCGCCAGCAGCTTGGATTTAGTGGTTGCAGATACGCAGTATTTT.

The chain uses TRBV14 and TRBJ1-2; TRBD1 matches at 9 bases. The germline CDR1 and CDR2 sequences are SGHDN and FVKESK. This CDR3 comprises 15 residues. V was clipped by 3 bases and J by 1 base; unmatched bases: 3. The CDR3 spells CASSQRTGDNYGYTF. CDR3 nucleotide sequence: TGTGCCAGCAGCCAGAGGACAGGGGATAACTATGGCTACACCTTC.

This clone was counted a single time. V gene TRBV16 combines with J gene TRBJ1-3; TRBD1 is a possible D gene (6 bases). Germline-derived CDR1 and CDR2 are KGHSY and FQNENV. The germline V and J ends were trimmed by 3 bases and 2 bases, with 11 bases remaining between them. The CDR3 totals 15 residues. The DNA for the CDR3 is TGTGCCAGCAGCCAGCGGGGGGCAGCTGGAAACACCATATATTTT. This gives the protein CASSQRGAAGNTIYF.

The V call is TRBV2, the J call TRBJ1-4; D gene uncertain. Germline V gene lookup returns CDR1 SNHLY and CDR2 FYNNEI. Trimming cost V 5 bases and J 6 bases, with 13 bases left between them. This CDR3 region has 14 residues. The chain's CDR3 is CASSSEGLDEKLFF. The CDR3 DNA sequence: TGTGCCAGCAGTTCAGAGGGTTTGGATGAAAAACTGTTTTTT. Complete variable domain (other parts from reference TRBV2 and TRBJ1-4): EPEVTQTPSHQVTQMGQEVILRCVPISNHLYFYWYRQILGQKVEFLVSFYNNEISEKSEIFDDQFSVERPDGSNFTLKIRSTKLEDSAMYFCASSSEGLDEKLFFGSGTQLSVL.

The chain recombines TRBV6-2 or TRBV6-3 with TRBJ1-1, with D unclear. The CDR3 loop spans 19 amino acids. Germline values: CDR1 MNHEY, CDR2 SVGEGT. V lost 2 bases to trimming and J lost 0 bases, with 22 bases between them. The CDR3 nucleotides read TGTGCCAGCAGTTACCTAGTTACGGAAAAAGCTTTCATGAACACTGAAGCTTTCTTT. Protein: CASSYLVTEKAFMNTEAFF.

The chain employs TRBV6-1 and TRBJ1-3; D is unclear. The CDR3 runs 14 residues. Germline V gene lookup returns CDR1 MNHNS and CDR2 SASEGT. V lost 2 bases, J lost 2 bases, and 7 bases lay in between. CDR3 bases: TGTGCCAGCAGTGAACCAGATACTGGAAACACCATATATTTT. Translation gives CASSEPDTGNTIYF.